The 25 T cell receptor beta chains given below trace back to one sample, sequenced in a study of blood T cell repertoires in COVID-19. The data were produced by immunoSEQ multiplex PCR, yet TCRdb's version contains in-frame clones alone and is incomplete. The sample lists 75,000 to 100,000 clones, roughly four fifths occurring once. The sequenced sample was peripheral blood. These receptors came from a human donor in a cohort sampled during active COVID-19.

In nucleotides, the CDR3 is TGCGCCAGCAGAGGGCGGACAGGGACAGATACGCAGTATTTT. This sequence encodes CASRGRTGTDTQYF. The gene calls are TRBV5-1 and TRBJ2-3; TRBD1 matches at 8 bases. From germline, CDR1 is SGHRS and CDR2 YFSETQ. This CDR3 contains 14 residues. V shed 5 bases, J shed 3 bases, and the junction held 5 bases outside the gene matches.

This clone occurred a few times. The chain carries TRBV9 and TRBJ2-3, with a possible D match to TRBD1 (5 bases). The CDR3 runs to 16 residues. Trimming took off 0 bases at V and 1 base at J, with 12 bases between the two ends. The germline V gene encodes CDR1 SGDLS and CDR2 YYNGEE. This CDR3 reads CASSVGYARGTDTQYF. The DNA of the CDR3 is TGTGCCAGCAGCGTAGGGTACGCCAGGGGCACAGATACGCAGTATTTT.

This chain joins TRBV6-5 and TRBJ1-6; D not certain. Germline CDR1 and CDR2: MNHEY and SVGAGI. The CDR3 sequence is 15 residues long. With 2 bases removed from V and 5 bases from J, the gap between germline ends came to 10 bases. CDR3 sequence reads: CASSYLGSDNSPLHF. In nucleotides, the CDR3 is TGTGCCAGCAGTTACCTTGGGAGCGATAATTCACCCCTCCACTTT.

The V gene is TRBV3-1 (or the pseudogene TRBV3-2), the J gene TRBJ1-2; 7 bases line up with TRBD1. Unmatched junction bases numbered 2, after V lost 0 bases and J lost 4 bases. The CDR3 runs to 14 residues. Per the germline V gene, CDR1 is LGHDT and CDR2 is YNNKEL (reference sequence). The CDR3 is CASSQEGQPYGYTF. CDR3 DNA sequence: TGTGCCAGCAGCCAAGAGGGACAGCCCTATGGCTACACCTTC.

The chain couples TRBV12-3 or TRBV12-4 to TRBJ1-2; a weak D match, TRBD1 (6 bases). V lost 8 bases and J lost 8, with 9 bases in between. The CDR3 totals 10 residues. CDR3 in amino acids: CASAGAGYTF. The DNA of the CDR3 is TGTGCCAGCGCAGGGGCGGGCTACACCTTC.

The chain employs TRBV29-1 and TRBJ2-1; the D gene is possibly TRBD1 (7 bases). CDR3 length equals 13 residues. CDR1 SQVTM and CDR2 ANQGSEA come from the germline V gene. The V and J ends lost 4 bases and 3 bases respectively, with 10 bases between them. The CDR3 spells CSVVRDSYNEQFF. The CDR3 DNA follows: TGCAGCGTTGTGCGGGACAGCTACAATGAGCAGTTCTTC.

The chain combines TRBV5-1 with TRBJ2-1, with 14 bases lining up with TRBD2. Germline V CDR1 and CDR2: SGHRS, YFSETQ. Trimming took 5 bases from V and 9 from J; bases not matched to a gene: 7. The CDR3 loop spans 15 amino acids. CDR3 sequence: CASSQTSGGAAEQFF. DNA for the CDR3: TGCGCCAGCAGTCAGACTAGCGGGGGGGCCGCTGAGCAGTTCTTC.

The gene calls are TRBV15 and TRBJ1-1; D may be TRBD1 (5 bases). CDR3 size: 15 residues. Germline V gives CDR1 LNHNV, CDR2 YYDKDF (reference sequence). V was trimmed by 0 bases and J by 11 bases, leaving 19 bases between them. The CDR3 DNA reads as TGTGCCACCAGCAGAGAGGGCAGTCTTCTTTCAGGGGCTTTCTTT. Translation: CATSREGSLLSGAFF. The full variable domain, with the rest looked up from reference TRBV15 and TRBJ1-1, is DAMVIQNPRYQVTQFGKPVTLSCSQTLNHNVMYWYQQKSSQAPKLLFHYYDKDFNNEADTPDNFQSRRPNTSFCFLDIRSPGLGDTAMYLCATSREGSLLSGAFFGQGTRLTVV.

This chain uses TRBV5-1 with TRBJ2-4; D remains unclear. The germline V and J ends were trimmed by 4 bases and 0 bases, with 8 bases remaining between them. The CDR3 length is 14 residues. Germline assignment: CDR1 SGHRS and CDR2 YFSETQ. Here the CDR3 DNA reads TGCGCCAGCAGCCCCGAGCTAGCCAAAAACATTCAGTACTTC. Protein product: CASSPELAKNIQYF.

The chain is built from TRBV19 and TRBJ2-5, with D uncertain. Trimming left V 6 bases short and J 2 bases short, with 10 bases between. Looked up from germline, CDR1 is LNHDA and CDR2 is SQIVND (reference sequence). The CDR3 spans 13 residues. The CDR3 region has the DNA TGTGCCAGTAGGGTGGTCGGTCAAGAGACCCAGTACTTC. This encodes CASRVVGQETQYF.

The V and J genes are TRBV3-1 (or the pseudogene TRBV3-2) and TRBJ2-7; maybe TRBD1 (6 bases). The CDR3 sequence is 15 residues long. Germline assignment: CDR1 LGHDT and CDR2 YNNKEL (reference sequence). Trimming removed 4 bases from V and 1 base from J, with 14 bases in between. CDR3: CASSPQGLGSYEQYF. CDR3 coding DNA: TGTGCCAGCAGCCCACAGGGATTGGGATCCTACGAGCAGTACTTC.

The chain uses TRBV6-5 and TRBJ2-3; 11 nucleotides align to TRBD1. CDR1 MNHEY and CDR2 SVGAGI come from the germline V gene. The CDR3 extends over 14 amino acids. J gave up 6 bases and V 4 bases, and 3 bases lay outside the gene matches. The CDR3 nucleotides are TGTGCCAGCAGTTTGGACAGGGGGCATGATACGCAGTATTTT. It translates to CASSLDRGHDTQYF.

This clone has only a few counts. The V gene is TRBV5-4, the J gene TRBJ2-5, with D possibly matching TRBD2 (5 bases). The CDR3 is 16 amino acids. Germline V gives CDR1 SGHNT, CDR2 YYREEE (reference sequence). Trimming removed 5 bases from V and 4 bases from J, with 21 bases in between. The CDR3 sequence is CASSPAGRRSVETQYF. In nucleotides, the CDR3 is TGTGCCAGCAGTCCTGCCGGCAGGAGGAGTGTAGAGACCCAGTACTTC.

The chain recombines TRBV5-1 with TRBJ1-1; perhaps TRBD1 as D (6 bases). Trimming left V 0 bases short and J 3 bases short, with 12 bases between. The CDR3 totals 15 residues. CDR1 and CDR2 from the germline V gene are SGHRS and YFSETQ. Here the CDR3 reads CASSLVGGQDTEAFF. CDR3 in DNA: TGCGCCAGCAGCTTGGTTGGGGGCCAGGACACTGAAGCTTTCTTT.

V is TRBV12-3 or TRBV12-4 and J is TRBJ2-7; unclear D gene. The CDR3 has 12 amino acids. V was cut by 3 bases and J by 4 bases, with 7 bases left in between. CDR3 bases: TGTGCCAGCAGTTTGGTAACTTACGAGCAGTACTTC. Protein sequence: CASSLVTYEQYF.

The genes are TRBV21-1 and TRBJ1-4; the D call in the table, TRBD1, was not verified against the DNA. TRBV21-1 is listed as a pseudogene. This CDR3 region has 14 residues. CDR3 sequence (DNA): TGTGCCAGCAGCGGACAGGGAGGAGGAGAAAAACTGTTTTTT. This gives the protein CASSGQGGGEKLFF.

The gene calls are TRBV6-5 and TRBJ2-1; 7 bases are shared with TRBD1. This CDR3 has 14 amino acids. After removal of 4 bases from V and 5 bases from J, the junction contained 5 bases not matched to a gene. Germline assignment: CDR1 MNHEY and CDR2 SVGAGI. CDR3 nucleotide sequence: TGTGCCAGCAGTTCCTACAGGGGTCACAATGAGCAGTTCTTC. The encoded protein is CASSSYRGHNEQFF.

The chain combines TRBV30 with TRBJ2-5; TRBD1 matches 9 bases. The junction had 4 bases not matched to a gene; V was cut back by 4 bases and J by 4 bases. CDR1 and CDR2 from the germline V gene are GTSNPN and SVGIG (reference sequence). The CDR3 is 13 residues long. CDR3 nucleotide sequence: TGTGCCTGGAACAGGGGGCGGGCAGAGACCCAGTACTTC. Its translation: CAWNRGRAETQYF.

This sequence joins TRBV28 and TRBJ2-3; TRBD2 aligns across 8 bases. This CDR3 is built from 15 residues. The germline gives CDR1 MDHEN, CDR2 SYDVKM. The CDR3 DNA is TGTGGTACCTACGAGGCGGGGGGCATCACAGATACGCAGTATTTT. Its protein is CGTYEAGGITDTQYF.

The V call is TRBV15, the J call TRBJ1-5; maybe TRBD1 (5 bases). The CDR3 length is 14 residues. V lost 5 bases and J lost 6, with 14 bases in between. CDR1 and CDR2 from the germline V gene are LNHNV and YYDKDF (reference sequence). The CDR3 loop is CATSAGAWSQPQHF. As DNA, the CDR3 is TGTGCCACCAGCGCTGGGGCTTGGAGTCAGCCCCAGCATTTT.

V and J are TRBV27 and TRBJ1-2, with 7 bases matching TRBD1. The V segment lost 6 bases and the J segment 4 bases; nucleotides outside the gene matches: 8. The V gene's germline CDR1 is MNHEY and CDR2 SMNVEV (reference sequence). This CDR3 region has 14 residues. CDR3 nucleotide sequence: TGTGCCAGCAGCCGTAACAGGGGTGTCTATGGCTACACCTTC. This translates into CASSRNRGVYGYTF.

The rearrangement uses TRBV18 and TRBJ1-5; TRBD1 is a possible D gene (5 bases). Trimming shortened V by 3 bases and J by 4 bases, and 7 bases separated the two germline ends. CDR1 and CDR2 from the germline V gene are KGHSH and LQKENI. CDR3 length: 13 residues. CDR3 in DNA: TGTGCCAGCTCACCCAGGGATAATCAGCCCCAGCATTTT. Translating gives CASSPRDNQPQHF.

This chain connects TRBV5-1 to TRBJ2-7; TRBD1 matches at 10 bases. Germline values: CDR1 SGHRS, CDR2 YFSETQ. V gave up 4 bases and J gave up 4 bases; unmatched junction bases: 8. The length of the CDR3 is 15 residues. The CDR3 loop is CASSAGTGAGYEQYF. CDR3 nucleotides: TGCGCCAGCAGCGCGGGGACAGGGGCGGGGTACGAGCAGTACTTC.

The gene calls are TRBV28 and TRBJ1-4, with 10 nucleotides matching TRBD1. This CDR3 spans 15 amino acids. V lost 6 bases, J lost 6 bases, and 7 bases stayed unmatched. From germline, CDR1 is MDHEN and CDR2 SYDVKM. CDR3: CASSLSGTGDEKLFF. In nucleotides, the CDR3 is TGTGCCAGCAGCCTTTCCGGGACAGGGGATGAAAAACTGTTTTTT.

The sample holds a few counts of this clone. The chain combines TRBV27 with TRBJ1-3; 8 bases match TRBD1. Germline loops: CDR1 MNHEY, CDR2 SMNVEV (reference sequence). This CDR3 contains 16 residues. Trimming cost V 3 bases and J 1 base; bases outside gene matches: 5. CDR3: CASSLAGTGSGNTIYF. CDR3 coding DNA: TGTGCCAGCAGTTTGGCCGGGACAGGTTCTGGAAACACCATATATTTT.